What follows are 21 T cell receptor beta chains derived from one specimen sequenced in a study of T-cell reconstitution after alpha-beta-depleted transplantation in children. Unique molecular identifiers were incorporated into the prepared TCRbeta library. One entry per CDR3 protein results from TCRdb running MiXCR on the PCR reads. The sample includes fewer than 550,000 distinct CDR3 sequences, about an eighth of them seen just once. Sequencing used PBMCs, mostly from graft donor cells, obtained 180 days after TCRalphabeta/CD19-depleted stem cell transplant. These receptors all stem from a female patient between 2 and 15 years old who had a stem cell transplant for aplastic anemia, so the T cells may come from the graft donor.

The rearrangement links TRBV5-1 to TRBJ2-5, with D possibly TRBD2 on 6 matching bases. Trimming pared 0 bases from V and 3 bases from J, leaving 9 bases between. The V gene's germline CDR1 is SGHRS and CDR2 YFSETQ. The CDR3 totals 14 residues. The CDR3 DNA reads as TGCGCCAGCAGCTTGGCGACTAGGGAAGAGACCCAGTACTTC. Its protein is CASSLATREETQYF.

This clonotype was seen only a few times. The rearrangement uses TRBV20-1 and TRBJ2-1, with D unclear. CDR3 length equals 10 residues. CDR1 and CDR2 from the germline V gene are DFQATT and SNEGSKA (reference sequence). Trimming took off 7 bases at V and 9 bases at J, with 10 bases between the two ends. The CDR3 is CSGWIAEQFF. The CDR3 DNA reads as TGCAGTGGTTGGATCGCTGAGCAGTTCTTC.

The CDR3 DNA follows: TGTGCCACCTGTGTGGGACAGGGAACAGATACGCAGTATTTT. This encodes CATCVGQGTDTQYF. The chain is built from TRBV24-1 and TRBJ2-3, with TRBD1 matching over 9 bases. This CDR3 is built from 14 residues. V was clipped by 9 bases and J by 3 bases; unmatched bases: 6. Germline CDR1 is KGHDR and CDR2 is SFDVKD.

This clonotype appeared a few times. V is TRBV27 and J is TRBJ2-7; TRBD2 agrees at 10 bases. Germline V gene lookup returns CDR1 MNHEY and CDR2 SMNVEV (reference sequence). The CDR3 loop spans 15 amino acids. Trimming at V came to 1 base and at J to 2 bases, leaving 2 bases not matched to a gene. CDR3 loop: CASSLFGLAAYEQYF. CDR3 bases: TGTGCCAGCAGTTTATTTGGACTAGCGGCCTACGAGCAGTACTTC.

This clonotype was detected ten times or more. The chain combines TRBV9 with TRBJ1-3; a possible D gene is TRBD1 (5 bases). V shed 4 bases and J shed 1 base, with 15 bases lying between them. This CDR3 comprises 16 residues. Germline assignment: CDR1 SGDLS and CDR2 YYNGEE. CDR3 sequence reads: CASSPNPGTSGNTIYF. The CDR3, as DNA: TGTGCCAGCAGCCCTAATCCCGGGACTTCTGGAAACACCATATATTTT. Based on the CDR3 plus reference TRBV9 and TRBJ1-3, the full variable domain is DSGVTQTPKHLITATGQRVTLRCSPRSGDLSVYWYQQSLDQGLQFLIQYYNGEERAKGNILERFSAQQFPDLHSELNLSSLELGDSALYFCASSPNPGTSGNTIYFGEGSWLTVV.

This clonotype was counted only a few times. For the CDR3, the DNA is TGTGCCAGCAATCACCGGGACAAACATGGGAACACTGAAGCTTTCTTT. Its protein product is CASNHRDKHGNTEAFF. The chain recombines TRBV12-3 or TRBV12-4 with TRBJ1-1; D is perhaps TRBD1 (6 bases). Trimming left V 7 bases short and J 1 base short, with 19 bases between. The CDR3 spans 16 residues.

The V gene is TRBV19, the J gene TRBJ1-1, with 7 bases aligning to TRBD1. The CDR3 extends over 15 amino acids. V dropped 3 bases and J dropped 2; count of bases not matched to a gene: 6. In germline, CDR1 is LNHDA, CDR2 SQIVND (reference sequence). CDR3 nucleotide sequence: TGTGCCAGTAGTATTAAAGGAGGGGGCAACACTGAAGCTTTCTTT. This translates into CASSIKGGGNTEAFF.

The table lists this clonotype with a few counts. The chain is built from TRBV9 and TRBJ2-5, with D uncertain. Germline CDR1 reads SGDLS; CDR2 reads YYNGEE. V dropped 0 bases and J dropped 2 bases, with 14 bases sitting between them. The CDR3 is made up of 16 amino acids. The CDR3 DNA sequence: TGTGCCAGCAGCGTAGCTTGGGCGGTGGGGCAAGAGACCCAGTACTTC. Translated, it gives CASSVAWAVGQETQYF.

This clonotype came up a few times. J is TRBJ2-1 and V is TRBV7-9; D not certain. V was clipped by 5 bases and J by 4 bases, with 9 bases between them. The CDR3 extends over 13 amino acids. Germline loops: CDR1 SEHNR, CDR2 FQNEAQ (reference sequence). In DNA, the CDR3 is TGTGCCAGCAGCCTCCCACATTACAATGAGCAGTTCTTC. It is translated as CASSLPHYNEQFF.

Only a few counts were recorded for this clonotype. The CDR3 reads CASSPLLAEETQYF. Here the CDR3 DNA reads TGTGCCAGCTCACCACTTCTAGCGGAAGAGACCCAGTACTTC. The rearrangement uses TRBV18 and TRBJ2-5; 7 nucleotides agree with TRBD2. CDR1 is KGHSH and CDR2 is LQKENI in the germline V gene. This CDR3 comprises 14 residues. With 1 base clipped from V and 3 bases from J, the junction kept 2 bases outside the gene matches.

The sample holds a few counts of this clonotype. V usage is TRBV15 and J usage is TRBJ2-1; 9 bases align to TRBD1. V lost 3 bases to trimming and J lost 4 bases; unmatched junction nucleotides: 4. The CDR3 is 15 residues long. Germline loops: CDR1 LNHNV, CDR2 YYDKDF (reference sequence). CDR3 DNA sequence: TGTGCCACCAGCAGTCCGGGACAGGGATACAATGAGCAGTTCTTC. It codes for CATSSPGQGYNEQFF.

A few counts support this clonotype. The chain carries TRBV20-1 and TRBJ1-5, with D perhaps matching TRBD1 (5 bases). V was pared by 0 bases and J by 2 bases, with 11 bases between. This CDR3 is built from 15 residues. In germline, CDR1 is DFQATT, CDR2 SNEGSKA (reference sequence). The CDR3 region has the DNA TGCAGTGCTAGAGATCGTGGCAGGGGCAATCAGCCCCAGCATTTT. It is translated as CSARDRGRGNQPQHF.

This clonotype was counted a few times. V and J are TRBV7-6 and TRBJ2-5, with a possible D match to TRBD2 (6 bases). The CDR3 loop spans 15 amino acids. From germline, CDR1 is SGHVS and CDR2 FNYEAQ. Trimming pared 7 bases from V and 2 bases from J, leaving 17 bases between. CDR3 nucleotides: TGTGCCAGCACCCTAGTGCGGAGGGGTCAAGAGACCCAGTACTTC. Its protein product is CASTLVRRGQETQYF. Using reference TRBV7-6 and TRBJ2-5 for the parts outside the CDR3, the full variable domain is GAGVSQSPRYKVTKRGQDVALRCDPISGHVSLYWYRQALGQGPEFLTYFNYEAQQDKSGLPNDRFSAERPEGSISTLTIQRTEQRDSAMYRCASTLVRRGQETQYFGPGTRLLVL.

A few counts support this clonotype. Here the CDR3 DNA reads TGTGCCAGCAGTCATACTAGCTACAGCGAGCAGTACGTC. Its protein is CASSHTSYSEQYV. V gene TRBV27 combines with J gene TRBJ2-7, with a possible D match to TRBD2 (6 bases). V dropped 5 bases and J dropped 6 bases, with 14 bases sitting between them. The CDR3 is made up of 13 amino acids. CDR1 and CDR2 (germline): MNHEY, SMNVEV (reference sequence).

The CDR3: CASSYFPETQYF. The CDR3 nucleotides are TGTGCCAGCAGTTACTTTCCGGAGACCCAGTACTTC. The chain joins TRBV6-2 or TRBV6-3 to TRBJ2-5; no clear D gene. The CDR3 contains 12 residues. V was cut by 1 base and J by 5 bases, with 5 bases left in between. Germline CDR1 MNHEY, CDR2 SVGEGT.

This clonotype has more than one count but fewer than ten. This chain connects TRBV19 to TRBJ2-1, with TRBD1 matching over 11 bases. The V gene's germline CDR1 is LNHDA and CDR2 SQIVND (reference sequence). With V trimmed by 7 bases and J by 4 bases, 9 bases remained unmatched. The CDR3 is 16 residues long. The CDR3 DNA reads as TGTGCCAGTACCCAACCCGGGACAGGGGGATACAATGAGCAGTTCTTC. Amino acids: CASTQPGTGGYNEQFF.

The rearrangement links TRBV2 to TRBJ2-3; TRBD2 agrees at 8 bases. Trimming removed 5 bases from V and 2 bases from J; junction bases left unmatched: 3. There are 14 residues in the CDR3. Germline CDR1 and CDR2: SNHLY and FYNNEI. Here the CDR3 DNA reads TGTGCCAGCAGTCGAGCGGGGGCCACAGATACGCAGTATTTT. Protein product: CASSRAGATDTQYF.

The chain is built from TRBV11-2 and TRBJ1-2; D uncertain. The CDR3 is 15 residues long. Germline V gives CDR1 SGHAT, CDR2 FQNNGV. The germline V and J ends were trimmed by 1 base and 4 bases, with 13 bases remaining between them. Written as DNA, the CDR3 is TGTGCCAGCAGCTTAGCCCGGCTTTCGAGCTATGGCTACACCTTC. This sequence encodes CASSLARLSSYGYTF. Full variable domain (missing parts from reference TRBV11-2 and TRBJ1-2): EAGVAQSPRYKIIEKRQSVAFWCNPISGHATLYWYQQILGQGPKLLIQFQNNGVVDDSQLPKDRFSAERLKGVDSTLKIQPAKLEDSAVYLCASSLARLSSYGYTFGSGTRLTVV.

CDR3 loop: CSADSRTLSSYEQYF. The CDR3 DNA sequence: TGCAGTGCTGACAGCAGGACTCTGTCTAGCTACGAGCAGTACTTC. The chain employs TRBV20-1 and TRBJ2-7, with D perhaps being TRBD1 or TRBD2 (5 bases each). This CDR3 region has 15 residues. Per the germline V gene, CDR1 is DFQATT and CDR2 is SNEGSKA (reference sequence). V was cut by 5 bases and J by 3 bases, with 20 bases left in between.

The V and J genes are TRBV7-2 and TRBJ2-3; 10 bases agree with TRBD2. The trim removed 5 bases at V and 3 bases at J, leaving 8 bases unmatched. CDR1 and CDR2 from the germline V gene are SGHTA and FQGNSA. The CDR3 extends over 16 amino acids. The CDR3 DNA reads TGTGCCAGCAGCGCCCTACTAGCGGGATGGACAGATACGCAGTATTTT. It yields the protein CASSALLAGWTDTQYF.

V and J are TRBV4-3 and TRBJ2-2; a weak D match, TRBD2 (6 bases). There are 16 residues in the CDR3. Trimming removed 4 bases at V and 0 bases at J, with 12 bases between. Germline V gene sequence: CDR1 LGHNA, CDR2 YSLEER. CDR3 nucleotide sequence: TGCGCCAGCAGCCGACGGAGGGGTTCGAACACCGGGGAGCTGTTTTTT. Protein sequence: CASSRRRGSNTGELFF.